This TCR beta chain was sequenced in a study of T-cell reconstitution after alpha-beta-depleted transplantation in children. This clonotype was recorded a few times. Antigen unknown. The library targeted TCRbeta and was prepared with unique molecular identifiers. TCRdb used MiXCR to reprocess the PCR reads, holding one entry per CDR3 protein. The sample lists roughly 120,000 distinct CDR3 sequences; around 23% were seen once. The germline CDR1 and CDR2 sequences are DFQATT and SNEGSKA (reference sequence). The V gene lost 6 bases and the J gene lost 4 bases, with 15 bases spanning the gap. This CDR3 is 13 amino acids long. Findings and caveats of the study: Two months or so post-transplant, alpha-beta T cells reportedly derived from several hundred expanded graft clones. At the one-year point after transplant, T-cell counts and TCRbeta diversity were found to come mostly from T cells that had been newly produced. It was surviving recipient T cells and thymic progenitors that gave some patients high TCRbeta diversity at day 60.

The gene calls are TRBV20-1 and TRBJ2-5; maybe TRBD2 (5 bases). This TCR was sampled from a male patient between 2 and 10 years old who had a stem cell transplant for chronic granulomatous disease, so the T cells may come from the graft donor. This sample comprised PBMCs, mostly from graft donor cells, obtained 180 days after TCRalphabeta/CD19-depleted stem cell transplant. As DNA, the CDR3 is TGCAGTGCCACAGCGGATCCCCCAGAGACCCAGTACTTC. This codes for CSATADPPETQYF.